One sample yielded the 10 T cell receptor beta chains listed below, sequenced in a study of T cell responses to AZD1222 COVID-19 vaccine. The protocol was immunoSEQ multiplex PCR, while the TCRdb copy is restricted to in-frame clones and leaves out a portion. Of about 99,000 clones in the sample, around nine tenths were seen once. The material was peripheral blood, obtained on day 0 of AZD1222 vaccination. The receptors stem from an adult in good health.

This chain connects TRBV29-1 to TRBJ2-2, with 7 bases fitting TRBD2. With V trimmed by 7 bases and J by 5 bases, 7 bases remained unmatched. The germline CDR1 and CDR2 sequences are SQVTM and ANQGSEA. CDR3 size: 13 residues. CDR3 residues: CSASGVGTGELFF. The DNA for the CDR3 is TGCAGCGCGAGCGGGGTGGGGACCGGGGAGCTGTTTTTT.

The DNA for the CDR3 is TGTGCCAGTAGCTATTCAGGAACTATTGGCTACACCTTC. Amino acid sequence: CASSYSGTIGYTF. This rearrangement joins TRBV19 to TRBJ1-2; D is uncertain. CDR1 is LNHDA and CDR2 is SQIVND in the germline V gene (reference sequence). The CDR3 has 13 residues. The V end lost 6 bases, the J end lost 7 bases, and 15 bases lay between the germline ends.

This sequence joins TRBV4-3 and TRBJ2-1; D unresolved. Trimming removed 2 bases from V and 2 bases from J, with 10 bases in between. Germline-derived CDR1 and CDR2 are LGHNA and YSLEER. The CDR3 runs to 15 residues. The CDR3 spells CASSQTAVAYNEQFF. The DNA for the CDR3 is TGCGCCAGCAGCCAAACGGCAGTGGCCTACAATGAGCAGTTCTTC.

This clone was counted a single time. This chain uses TRBV9 with TRBJ2-3, with D possibly TRBD1 on 6 matching bases. Per the germline V gene, CDR1 is SGDLS and CDR2 is YYNGEE. The V end was cut by 4 bases, the J end by 2 bases, with 11 bases between. The CDR3 runs to 14 residues. CDR3 coding DNA: TGTGCCAGCAGCCCCCACAGGGCCACAGATACGCAGTATTTT. Its translation: CASSPHRATDTQYF.

The V gene is TRBV6-5, the J gene TRBJ2-3, with 7 bases that match TRBD2. V shed 11 bases and J 4 bases; nucleotides not matched to a gene: 12. The V gene's germline CDR1 is MNHEY and CDR2 SVGAGI. This CDR3 comprises 14 residues. CDR3 residues: CASSLGGRADTQYF. In nucleotides, the CDR3 is TGTGCCTCCAGCTTGGGAGGGCGGGCAGATACGCAGTATTTT.

The V call is TRBV6-5, the J call TRBJ1-5, with D maybe TRBD1 (5 bases). The V and J ends lost 0 bases and 12 bases respectively, with 12 bases between them. The CDR3 has 13 amino acids. Germline lookup yields CDR1 MNHEY and CDR2 SVGAGI. The CDR3 DNA is TGTGCCAGCAGTTACTCGGGACGGGAACTCCAGCATTTT. Its protein is CASSYSGRELQHF.

This clone was seen once. The V call is TRBV5-1, the J call TRBJ1-3; D is ambiguous. Trimming removed 0 bases from V and 2 bases from J, with 12 bases in between. This CDR3 region has 16 residues. The germline V gene has CDR1 SGHRS and CDR2 YFSETQ. The chain's CDR3 is CASSLEFMAAGNTIYF. In DNA, the CDR3 is TGCGCCAGCAGCTTGGAGTTTATGGCAGCTGGAAACACCATATATTTT.

This clone occurred a few times. Here the CDR3 reads CASSILQGAGSNQPQHF. The CDR3 DNA reads as TGTGCCAGTAGTATTTTACAGGGGGCCGGGAGCAATCAGCCCCAGCATTTT. This chain links TRBV19 with TRBJ1-5; 9 positions agree with TRBD1. CDR3 length: 17 amino acids. V shed 3 bases and J 1 base; nucleotides not matched to a gene: 7. Per the germline V gene, CDR1 is LNHDA and CDR2 is SQIVND (reference sequence).

This chain uses TRBV19 with TRBJ1-6, with a tentative D call TRBD1 (5 bases). The length of the CDR3 is 17 residues. In germline, CDR1 is LNHDA, CDR2 SQIVND (reference sequence). V dropped 7 bases and J dropped 0 bases, with 16 bases sitting between them. This CDR3 reads CASTPGRTSSYNSPLHF. The DNA for the CDR3 is TGTGCCAGTACCCCAGGGAGGACCAGCTCCTATAATTCACCCCTCCACTTT.

The chain links TRBV7-3 to TRBJ1-1; a weak D match, TRBD1 (5 bases). Trimming pared 5 bases from V and 1 base from J, leaving 17 bases between. The CDR3 is made up of 16 amino acids. Germline CDR1 reads SGHTA; CDR2 reads FQGTGA. DNA of the CDR3: TGTGCCAGCAGCCCTGACCAGGGCGACAGGAACACTGAAGCTTTCTTT. Translation: CASSPDQGDRNTEAFF.